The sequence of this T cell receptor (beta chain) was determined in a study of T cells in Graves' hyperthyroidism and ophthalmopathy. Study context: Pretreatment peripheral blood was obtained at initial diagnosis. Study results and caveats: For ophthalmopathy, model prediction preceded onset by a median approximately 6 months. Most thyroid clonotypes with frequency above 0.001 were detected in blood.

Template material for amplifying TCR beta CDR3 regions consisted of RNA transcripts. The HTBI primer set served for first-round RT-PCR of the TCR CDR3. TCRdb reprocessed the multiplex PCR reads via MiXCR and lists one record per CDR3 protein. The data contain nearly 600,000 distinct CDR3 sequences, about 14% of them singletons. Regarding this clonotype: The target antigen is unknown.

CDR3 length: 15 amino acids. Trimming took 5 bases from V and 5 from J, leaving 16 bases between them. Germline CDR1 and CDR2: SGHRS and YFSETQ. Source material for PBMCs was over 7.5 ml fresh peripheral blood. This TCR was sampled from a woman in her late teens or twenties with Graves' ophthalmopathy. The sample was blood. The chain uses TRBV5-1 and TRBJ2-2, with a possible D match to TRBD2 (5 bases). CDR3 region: CASSLLGGGTGELFF. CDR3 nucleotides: TGCGCCAGCAGTTTACTAGGCGGTGGTACCGGGGAGCTGTTTTTT.